The sample holds a few counts of the clone carrying this TCR beta chain. These data come from a study of beta chain features in type 1 diabetes. The authors reverse transcribed all of the isolated RNA, so sequencing captured expressed TCRB transcripts. Here immunoSEQ multiplex PCR was the method, and the copy in TCRdb shows in-frame clones only, minus some. The table includes tens of thousands of clones, roughly 34% detected once. The CDR3 sequence is 17 residues long. With 0 bases clipped from V and 5 bases from J, the junction kept 10 bases outside the gene matches. Germline values: CDR1 SGHTA, CDR2 FQGNSA.

The rearrangement joins TRBV7-2 to TRBJ2-7; 10 positions agree with TRBD1. The sample taken for sequencing was stem cell memory CD4+ T cells from blood. This TCR was recovered from a woman aged 18-30 years in good health. The CDR3 protein is CASSLAKRTGGSHEQYF. Here the CDR3 DNA reads TGTGCCAGCAGCTTAGCGAAACGGACAGGGGGTAGCCACGAGCAGTACTTC.